The 10 T cell receptor beta chains below all came from one sample that was sequenced in a study of graft-versus-host responses after intestinal transplantation. These receptors have no identified antigens. Clones were read by immunoSEQ multiplex PCR, and TCRdb kept only the in-frame ones, dropping some. The sample has some 110,000 clones, roughly 93% seen once. The material was unstimulated CD8+ T cells sorted from spleen or lymph node cells, obtained before transplant. The receptors stem from a human donor who was the organ donor for an intestinal transplant.

The gene calls are TRBV7-9 and TRBJ1-2; maybe TRBD1 (6 bases). Germline CDR1 and CDR2: SEHNR and FQNEAQ (reference sequence). The CDR3 is made up of 14 amino acids. Trimming cost V 10 bases and J 4 bases, with 19 bases left between them. The CDR3 protein is CATAPWTASYGYTF. The CDR3, as DNA: TGTGCCACCGCTCCTTGGACAGCCTCCTATGGCTACACCTTC.

The table lists this clone with a few counts. V usage is TRBV6-1 and J usage is TRBJ2-2, with 8 bases fitting TRBD2. The CDR3 covers 15 residues. The ends lost 7 bases at V and 7 bases at J; junction bases unmatched: 11. Germline-derived CDR1 and CDR2 are MNHNS and SASEGT. The CDR3 DNA follows: TGTGCCAGCACGTCTGGGACTAGAAACGGCGGGGAGCTGTTTTTT. It encodes CASTSGTRNGGELFF.

CDR3 residues: CASSARLAGNNEQFF. The CDR3 bases are TGTGCCAGCAGCGCGCGACTAGCGGGGAACAATGAGCAGTTCTTC. The chain is built from TRBV9 and TRBJ2-1; 11 bases are shared with TRBD2. The CDR3 totals 15 residues. V trimming: 3 bases; J trimming: 5 bases; junction bases outside the gene matches: 4. Germline-derived CDR1 and CDR2 are SGDLS and YYNGEE.

V and J are TRBV4-1 and TRBJ2-6; D could derive from TRBD1 or TRBD2 (7 bases each). The V end was cut by 3 bases, the J end by 0 bases, with 21 bases between. The CDR3 sequence is 20 residues long. Germline CDR1 MGHRA, CDR2 YSYEKL. The CDR3 nucleotides read TGCGCCAGCAGCCACCTCGCCAGGGGGGGCTATCCCTCTGGGGCCAACGTCCTGACTTTC. Protein product: CASSHLARGGYPSGANVLTF.

The chain links TRBV4-3 to TRBJ2-3, with D hard to call. CDR3 length equals 15 residues. Germline V CDR1 and CDR2: LGHNA, YSLEER. V was clipped by 0 bases and J by 2 bases, with 9 bases between them. The CDR3 reads CASSQDDQFTDTQYF. DNA for the CDR3: TGCGCCAGCAGCCAAGATGACCAATTCACAGATACGCAGTATTTT.

This chain joins TRBV2 and TRBJ2-7; 10 positions match TRBD1. CDR3 length equals 14 residues. Germline V gene data show CDR1 as SNHLY and CDR2 as FYNNEI. The V segment lost 10 bases and the J segment 5 bases; nucleotides outside the gene matches: 11. The CDR3 nucleotides are TGTGCCACCTTAACTGGACAGGGGGTTGACGAGCAGTACTTC. Its protein is CATLTGQGVDEQYF.

The chain links TRBV7-9 to TRBJ2-1; 9 bases match TRBD2. This CDR3 comprises 16 residues. Germline CDR1 is SEHNR and CDR2 is FQNEAQ (reference sequence). V trimming: 5 bases; J trimming: 2 bases; junction bases outside the gene matches: 7. The CDR3 region has the DNA TGTGCCAGCAGCCCGGGACTAGCTCCTACCTACAATGAGCAGTTCTTC. The encoded protein is CASSPGLAPTYNEQFF.

A single count supports this clone. The rearrangement links TRBV5-4 to TRBJ1-2, with TRBD1 identical over 7 bases. This CDR3 comprises 13 residues. J lost 7 bases, V lost 4 bases, and 7 bases had no gene match. CDR1 SGHNT and CDR2 YYREEE come from the germline V gene (reference sequence). The DNA of the CDR3 is TGTGCCAGCAGCAAGCAGGGGGTTAGTGGCTACACCTTC. Translated: CASSKQGVSGYTF.

This chain uses TRBV18 with TRBJ2-7; TRBD1 matches at 10 bases. Per germline, CDR1 KGHSH and CDR2 LQKENI. Losses at the gene ends were 3 bases for V and 6 bases for J; bases not matched to a gene: 2. The CDR3 extends over 13 amino acids. CDR3 in DNA: TGTGCCAGCTCACCCGGGACAGGGGCCGAGCAGTACTTC. It yields the protein CASSPGTGAEQYF. Supplemented by reference TRBV18 and TRBJ2-7, the full variable domain reads NAGVMQNPRHLVRRRGQEARLRCSPMKGHSHVYWYRQLPEEGLKFMVYLQKENIIDESGMPKERFSAEFPKEGPSILRIQQVVRGDSAAYFCASSPGTGAEQYFGPGTRLTVT.

V and J are TRBV10-2 and TRBJ1-5; TRBD1 matches 7 bases. V dropped 0 bases and J dropped 9; count of bases not matched to a gene: 5. Per the germline V gene, CDR1 is WSHSY and CDR2 is SAAADI. The CDR3 extends over 14 amino acids. The chain's CDR3 is CASSESRGGWPQHF. In DNA form, the CDR3 reads TGCGCCAGCAGTGAGTCCAGGGGGGGGTGGCCCCAGCATTTT.